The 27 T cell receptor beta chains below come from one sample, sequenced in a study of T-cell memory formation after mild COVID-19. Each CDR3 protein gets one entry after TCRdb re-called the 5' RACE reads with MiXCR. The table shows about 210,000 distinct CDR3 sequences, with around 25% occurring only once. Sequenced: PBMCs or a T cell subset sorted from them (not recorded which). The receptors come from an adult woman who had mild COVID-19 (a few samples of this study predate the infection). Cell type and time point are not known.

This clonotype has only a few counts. The CDR3 DNA is TGTGCCAGCAGGGCAACCGGGACAGGGGGCGAAAAACTGTTTTTT. Protein sequence: CASRATGTGGEKLFF. The genes are TRBV12-3 or TRBV12-4 and TRBJ1-4, with 12 bases aligning to TRBD1. This CDR3 has 15 residues. After removal of 6 bases from V and 8 bases from J, the junction contained 7 bases not matched to a gene.

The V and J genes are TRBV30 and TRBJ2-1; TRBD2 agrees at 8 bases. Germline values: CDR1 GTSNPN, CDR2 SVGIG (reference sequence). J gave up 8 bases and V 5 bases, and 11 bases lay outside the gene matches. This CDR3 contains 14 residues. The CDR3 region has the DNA TGTGCCTGGGGCCGCGGGGCGGGAGGATATGAGCAGTTCTTC. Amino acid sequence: CAWGRGAGGYEQFF.

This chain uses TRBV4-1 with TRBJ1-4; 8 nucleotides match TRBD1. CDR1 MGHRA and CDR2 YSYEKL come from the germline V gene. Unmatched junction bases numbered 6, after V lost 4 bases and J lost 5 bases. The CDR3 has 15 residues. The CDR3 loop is CASSRGTGGNEKLFF. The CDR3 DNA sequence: TGCGCCAGCAGCCGAGGAACAGGGGGAAATGAAAAACTGTTTTTT.

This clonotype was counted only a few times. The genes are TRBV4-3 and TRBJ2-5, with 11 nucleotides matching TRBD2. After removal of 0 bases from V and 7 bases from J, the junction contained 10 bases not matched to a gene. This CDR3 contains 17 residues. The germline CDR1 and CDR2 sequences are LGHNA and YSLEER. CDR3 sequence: CASSQDRGYLAGGTQYF. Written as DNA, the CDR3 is TGCGCCAGCAGCCAAGATAGGGGTTATCTAGCGGGAGGGACCCAGTACTTC.

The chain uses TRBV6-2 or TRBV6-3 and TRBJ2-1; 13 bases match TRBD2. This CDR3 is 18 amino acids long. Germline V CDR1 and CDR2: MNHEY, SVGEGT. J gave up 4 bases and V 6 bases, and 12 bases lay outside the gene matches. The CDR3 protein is CASRSGTSGTSTYNEQFF. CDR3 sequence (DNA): TGTGCCAGCAGGTCCGGGACTAGCGGGACCTCCACTTACAATGAGCAGTTCTTC.

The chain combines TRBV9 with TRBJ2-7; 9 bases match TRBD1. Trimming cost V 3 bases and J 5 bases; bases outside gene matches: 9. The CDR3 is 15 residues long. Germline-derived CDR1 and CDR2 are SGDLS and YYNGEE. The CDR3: CASSAPTGGINEQYF. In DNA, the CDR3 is TGTGCCAGCAGCGCGCCGACAGGGGGTATCAACGAGCAGTACTTC.

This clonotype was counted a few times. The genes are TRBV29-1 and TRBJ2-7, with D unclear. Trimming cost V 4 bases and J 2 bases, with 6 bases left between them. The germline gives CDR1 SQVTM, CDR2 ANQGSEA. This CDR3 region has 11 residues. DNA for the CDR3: TGCAGCGTTGGGGTTGCCTACGAGCAGTACTTC. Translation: CSVGVAYEQYF.

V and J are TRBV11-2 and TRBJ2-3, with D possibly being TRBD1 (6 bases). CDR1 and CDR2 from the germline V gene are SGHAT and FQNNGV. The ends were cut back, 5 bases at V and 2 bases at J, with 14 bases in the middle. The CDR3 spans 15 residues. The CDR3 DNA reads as TGTGCCAGCAGCCCCTCAGGACAGCTCACAGATACGCAGTATTTT. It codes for CASSPSGQLTDTQYF.

Written as DNA, the CDR3 is TGCGCCAGCAGCCAAGATGGTGGTGGTCAGCCCCAGCATTTT. Amino acid sequence: CASSQDGGGQPQHF. The chain carries TRBV4-3 and TRBJ1-5; D unclear. This CDR3 has 14 amino acids. V gave up 0 bases and J gave up 6 bases, with 9 bases separating them. The germline V gene encodes CDR1 LGHNA and CDR2 YSLEER.

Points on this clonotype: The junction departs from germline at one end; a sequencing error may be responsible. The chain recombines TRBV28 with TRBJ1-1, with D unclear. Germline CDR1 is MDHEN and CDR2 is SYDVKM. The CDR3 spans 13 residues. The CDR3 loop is CASILSGRTEAFF. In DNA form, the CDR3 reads TGTGCCAGCATTTTAAGTGGAAGGACTGAAGCTTTCTTT. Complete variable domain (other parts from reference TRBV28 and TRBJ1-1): DVKVTQSSRYLVKRTGEKVFLECVQDMDHENMFWYRQDPGLGLRLIYFSYDVKMKEKGDIPEGYSVSREKKERFSLILESASTNQTSMYLCASILSGRTEAFFGQGTRLTVV.

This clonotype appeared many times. The CDR3 region is CASSLTLSGARDTQYF. DNA for the CDR3: TGTGCCAGCAGCTTGACACTCAGCGGGGCCCGGGATACGCAGTATTTT. The rearrangement uses TRBV7-2 and TRBJ2-3; 7 nucleotides line up with TRBD2. The length of the CDR3 is 16 residues. The junction had 12 bases not matched to a gene; V was cut back by 3 bases and J by 6 bases. Germline CDR1 is SGHTA and CDR2 is FQGNSA.

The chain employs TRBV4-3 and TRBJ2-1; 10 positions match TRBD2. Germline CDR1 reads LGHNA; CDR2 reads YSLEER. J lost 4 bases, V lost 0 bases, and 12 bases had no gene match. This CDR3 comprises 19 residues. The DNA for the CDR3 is TGCGCCAGCAGCCAAGATTGGGCTAGCGGGAGTAGAAGGTACAATGAGCAGTTCTTC. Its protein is CASSQDWASGSRRYNEQFF.

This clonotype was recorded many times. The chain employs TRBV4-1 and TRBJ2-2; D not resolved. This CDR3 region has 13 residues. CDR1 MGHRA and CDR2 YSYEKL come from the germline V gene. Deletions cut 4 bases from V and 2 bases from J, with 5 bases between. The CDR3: CASSLLNTGELFF. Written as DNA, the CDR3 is TGCGCCAGCAGCCTCCTTAACACCGGGGAGCTGTTTTTT.

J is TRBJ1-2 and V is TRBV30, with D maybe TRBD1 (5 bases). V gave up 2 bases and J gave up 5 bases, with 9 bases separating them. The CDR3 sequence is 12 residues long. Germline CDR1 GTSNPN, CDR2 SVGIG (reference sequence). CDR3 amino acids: CAWSSEGYGYTF. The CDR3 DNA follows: TGTGCCTGGAGTTCGGAGGGGTATGGCTACACCTTC.

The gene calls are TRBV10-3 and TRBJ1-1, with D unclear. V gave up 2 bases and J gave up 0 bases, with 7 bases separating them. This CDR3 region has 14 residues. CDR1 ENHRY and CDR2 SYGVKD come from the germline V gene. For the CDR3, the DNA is TGTGCCATCAGTGAGCTGAGTGTGAACACTGAAGCTTTCTTT. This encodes CAISELSVNTEAFF.

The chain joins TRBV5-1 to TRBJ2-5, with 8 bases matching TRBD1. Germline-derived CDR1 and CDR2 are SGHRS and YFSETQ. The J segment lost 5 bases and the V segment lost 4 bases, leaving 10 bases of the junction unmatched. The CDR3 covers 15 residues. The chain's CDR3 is CASSQGWTGWETQYF. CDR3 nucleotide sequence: TGCGCCAGCAGCCAAGGTTGGACAGGGTGGGAGACCCAGTACTTC.

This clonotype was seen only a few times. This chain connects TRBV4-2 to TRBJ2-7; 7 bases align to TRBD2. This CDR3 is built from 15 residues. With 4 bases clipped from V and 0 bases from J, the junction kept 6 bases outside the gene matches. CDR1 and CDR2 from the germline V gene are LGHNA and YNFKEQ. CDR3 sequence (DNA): TGTGCCAGCAGCCCTTTTCTAGCGGCCTCCTACGAGCAGTACTTC. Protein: CASSPFLAASYEQYF.

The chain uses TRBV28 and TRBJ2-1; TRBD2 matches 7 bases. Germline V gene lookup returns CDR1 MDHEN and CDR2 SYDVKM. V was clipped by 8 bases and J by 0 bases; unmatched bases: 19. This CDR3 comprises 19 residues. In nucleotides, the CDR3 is TGTGCCAGCTTTTCGCCGCGGGACTATTTGAGGGCCTCCTACAATGAGCAGTTCTTC. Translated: CASFSPRDYLRASYNEQFF. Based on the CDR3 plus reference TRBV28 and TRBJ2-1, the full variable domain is DVKVTQSSRYLVKRTGEKVFLECVQDMDHENMFWYRQDPGLGLRLIYFSYDVKMKEKGDIPEGYSVSREKKERFSLILESASTNQTSMYLCASFSPRDYLRASYNEQFFGPGTRLTVL.

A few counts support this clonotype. The CDR3 protein is CASSLGGPASGVETQYF. The DNA of the CDR3 is TGTGCCAGCAGCTTGGGGGGACCTGCTAGCGGGGTTGAGACCCAGTACTTC. This chain joins TRBV7-7 and TRBJ2-5, with TRBD2 matching over 9 bases. Germline lookup yields CDR1 SSHAT and CDR2 FNYEAQ (reference sequence). This CDR3 region has 17 residues. The junction had 13 bases not matched to a gene; V was cut back by 3 bases and J by 5 bases.

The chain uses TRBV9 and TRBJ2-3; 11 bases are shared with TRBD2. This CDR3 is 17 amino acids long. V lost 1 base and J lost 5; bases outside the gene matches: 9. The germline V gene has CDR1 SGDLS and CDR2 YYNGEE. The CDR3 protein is CASSVSLAGGPQDTQYF. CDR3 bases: TGTGCCAGCAGCGTATCGTTAGCGGGGGGGCCGCAAGATACGCAGTATTTT. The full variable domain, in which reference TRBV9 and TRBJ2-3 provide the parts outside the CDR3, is DSGVTQTPKHLITATGQRVTLRCSPRSGDLSVYWYQQSLDQGLQFLIQYYNGEERAKGNILERFSAQQFPDLHSELNLSSLELGDSALYFCASSVSLAGGPQDTQYFGPGTRLTVL.

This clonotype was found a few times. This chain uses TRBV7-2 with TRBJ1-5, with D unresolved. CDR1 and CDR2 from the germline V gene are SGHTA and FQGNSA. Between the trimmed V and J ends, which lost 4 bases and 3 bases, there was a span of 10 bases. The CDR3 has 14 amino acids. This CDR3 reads CASSSRPYNQPQHF. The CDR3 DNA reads TGTGCCAGCAGCTCACGGCCTTACAATCAGCCCCAGCATTTT.

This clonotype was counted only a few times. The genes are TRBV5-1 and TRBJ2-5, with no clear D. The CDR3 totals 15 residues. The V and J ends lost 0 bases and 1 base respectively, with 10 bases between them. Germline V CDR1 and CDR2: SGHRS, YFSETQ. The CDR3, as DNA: TGCGCCAGCAGCTTGGGTGTTACAAGCCAAGAGACCCAGTACTTC. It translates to CASSLGVTSQETQYF.

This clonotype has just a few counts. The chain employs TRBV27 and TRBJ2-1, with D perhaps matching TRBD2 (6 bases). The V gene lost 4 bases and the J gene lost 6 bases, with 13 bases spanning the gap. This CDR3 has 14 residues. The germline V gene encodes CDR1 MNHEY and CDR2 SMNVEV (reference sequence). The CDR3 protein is CASSSRLVSNEQFF. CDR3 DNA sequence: TGTGCCAGCAGTTCTAGACTAGTAAGCAATGAGCAGTTCTTC.

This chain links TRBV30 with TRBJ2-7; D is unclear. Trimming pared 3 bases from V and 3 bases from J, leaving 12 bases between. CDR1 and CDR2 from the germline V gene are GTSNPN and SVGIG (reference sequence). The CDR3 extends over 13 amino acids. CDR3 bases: TGTGCCTGGAGCACCGGCTCCGTCTACGAGCAGTACTTC. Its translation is CAWSTGSVYEQYF.

The CDR3 DNA sequence: TGTGCCAGCAGTTACGCCGGGACAGGGTACACTGAAGCTTTCTTT. As protein: CASSYAGTGYTEAFF. The chain carries TRBV6-5 and TRBJ1-1; 9 bases fit TRBD1. Germline V CDR1 and CDR2: MNHEY, SVGAGI. This CDR3 is built from 15 residues. Trimming cost V 2 bases and J 3 bases; bases outside gene matches: 4.

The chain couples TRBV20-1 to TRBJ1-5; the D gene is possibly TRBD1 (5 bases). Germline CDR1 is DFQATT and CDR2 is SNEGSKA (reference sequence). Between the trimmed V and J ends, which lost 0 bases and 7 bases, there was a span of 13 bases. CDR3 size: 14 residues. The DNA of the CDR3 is TGCAGTGCTAGAGATTGGAGGGGCAGGCAGCCCCAGCATTTT. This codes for CSARDWRGRQPQHF.

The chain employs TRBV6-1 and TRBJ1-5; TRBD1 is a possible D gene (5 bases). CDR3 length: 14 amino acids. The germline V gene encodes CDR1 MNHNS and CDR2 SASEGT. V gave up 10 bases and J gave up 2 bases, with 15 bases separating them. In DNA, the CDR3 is TGTGCCATTAATGCCGGGGCCGGCAATCAGCCCCAGCATTTT. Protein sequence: CAINAGAGNQPQHF.